The present TCR beta chain was sequenced within a study of cytomegalovirus exposure and HLA in healthy donors. The study, taken as a whole, reports: The study reported that TCR beta sequences accurately predicted HLA-A and HLA-B alleles in most subjects. Later, an analysis showed that TCR beta chains associated with HLA were more clonally expanded than others that were equally common. Cytomegalovirus association was listed for 164 TCR beta chains.

This CDR3 comprises 14 residues. V gave up 5 bases and J gave up 5 bases; unmatched junction bases: 5. Germline V CDR1 and CDR2: SGHVS, FQNEAQ. Points on this clone: Its antigen is undetermined.

Amplification used 60 Vbeta primers and 13 Jbeta primers. Produced via immunoSEQ multiplex PCR; TCRdb's table is partial and in-frame only. The sample has fewer than 250,000 clones; roughly 80% are singletons. Donors were nominally healthy when sampled, though unrecorded immune exposures were likely. The rearrangement joins TRBV7-8 to TRBJ1-5, with 8 bases fitting TRBD1. This clonotype was obtained from a man aged 25 to 45 in good health and CMV-seronegative. The sequencing sample was made of PBMCs. This chain's CDR3 is CASSRQGLDQPQHF. DNA for the CDR3: TGTGCCAGCAGCCGACAGGGGTTAGATCAGCCCCAGCATTTT.